This T cell receptor beta chain was identified in a study of T cells expressing NK-cell markers. The overall study: It was sorted CD3+CD56+NKG2C+, CD3+CD56+NKG2C- and CD3+CD56-NKG2C+ T cells that supplied the TCR beta repertoires. One of the eight sequenced donors was seronegative, whereas the other seven were HCMV-seropositive.

As for this clonotype: Its target is unknown.

What made the TCR beta cDNA was 5'RACE template switching with UMIs. Reanalyzing the 5' RACE reads, TCRdb keeps one entry per CDR3 protein, without DNA. The sample totals about 550,000 distinct CDR3 sequences. Germline V gene sequence: CDR1 DFQATT, CDR2 SNEGSKA (reference sequence). The CDR3 contains 14 residues. Whole-study findings and limits: These same clonotypes (in several donors) also led the CD3+CD56-NKG2C+ fraction.

The source material was blood T cells: a sorted CD56 or NKG2C T cell subset, CD4+ or CD8+ T cells, or bulk PBMC T cells (not recorded which). This receptor was identified in a man aged 18 to 29 in good health. The V gene is TRBV20-1, the J gene TRBJ2-5; the TCRdb D gene call, TRBD1, has no DNA to confirm it. The CDR3 loop is CSASLGAGKETQYF.